The 3 T cell receptor beta chains below come from one sample, sequenced in a study of CD8+ T cells in alopecia areata. RNA extraction was followed by reverse transcription into cDNA, which acted as the sequencing template. Method: immunoSEQ multiplex PCR; TCRdb's copy keeps in-frame clones and lacks some. The repertoire holds nearly 200,000 clones, with about three fifths as singletons. Treatment of the sample: oral pan-JAK inhibitor, 5-10 mg twice daily. Specimen: CD4+ T cells sorted from blood, collected at week 24, from a patient treated with tofacitinib. The source is a human donor with alopecia areata.

The J gene is TRBJ1-2, the V gene TRBV4-2; D is perhaps TRBD1 (6 bases). The germline V gene encodes CDR1 LGHNA and CDR2 YNFKEQ. With 2 bases removed from V and 2 bases from J, the gap between germline ends came to 9 bases. The CDR3 spans 14 residues. The DNA for the CDR3 is TGTGCCAGCAGCCAAATGGACAGCAACTATGGCTACACCTTC. Its protein product is CASSQMDSNYGYTF.

The rearrangement joins TRBV4-3 to TRBJ1-4; 9 nucleotides agree with TRBD1. The CDR3 loop spans 14 amino acids. Germline V gene sequence: CDR1 LGHNA, CDR2 YSLEER. Trimming cost V 3 bases and J 8 bases; bases outside gene matches: 4. Here the CDR3 reads CASSHTGQGEKLFF. For the CDR3, the DNA is TGCGCCAGCAGCCATACGGGACAGGGAGAAAAACTGTTTTTT.

This chain joins TRBV7-9 and TRBJ2-7; the D is unclear. The CDR3 has 12 residues. CDR1 is SEHNR, CDR2 FQNEAQ, per germline (reference sequence). V was clipped by 2 bases and J by 0 bases, with 2 bases between them. The CDR3 coding sequence is TGTGCCAGCAGCTTAAACTCCTACGAGCAGTACTTC. Its translation: CASSLNSYEQYF. The full variable domain, rest sourced from reference TRBV7-9 and TRBJ2-7, is DTGVSQNPRHKITKRGQNVTFRCDPISEHNRLYWYRQTLGQGPEFLTYFQNEAQLEKSRLLSDRFSAERPKGSFSTLEIQRTEQGDSAMYLCASSLNSYEQYFGPGTRLTVT.